This TCR beta chain was sequenced during a study of response to subunit inactivated influenza vaccine (dated by TCRdb to 2016 to 2018). As for the study more broadly: The study used deep quantitative T cell receptor repertoire profiling to track responses to a trivalent subunit inactivated influenza vaccine. Study-wide findings and limitations: It was suggested by the authors that each seasonal influenza vaccination may recruit only a limited number of new T cells.

Library construction relied on RT-PCR. TCRdb records Illumina HiSeq 2500 as the sequencer. TCRdb passed the public sequencing reads through fastp at Q25 and MiXCR, retaining productive beta sequences. Entries that share a CDR3 protein sequence are merged under the most common genes and DNA. The sample table contains some 500,000 distinct CDR3 sequences; only one count was recorded for 25% of them. The top ten hold 1.5% to 2% of the sample. About this clonotype: What this receptor recognizes is not known. The sample holds no much larger clone one base away, and base qualities are not on file.

From its cysteine to its phenylalanine, the CDR3 spans 14 amino acids. The entry retains the CDR3 DNA only, 42 bases that are in frame from base 1. From a lookup of the germline V gene (reference sequence), CDR1 and CDR2 are LNHDA and SQIVND. Trimming removed 6 bases from V and 5 bases from J; the gene matches leave 9 bases unexplained. Sequencing used CD4+ T cells sorted from PBMCs, obtained around 5 days after vaccination. This sequence uses TRBV19 and TRBJ2-7; TRBD1 fits 8 bases in the junction. This receptor was identified in a man aged 50 or older who received an inactivated influenza vaccine. Donor details come from another sample of the same person, matched by shared clones. The DNA is TGTGCCAGTAGCGATACAGGGGGAAGGCACGAGCAGTACTTC. Translated, it gives CASSDTGGRHEQYF.